This TCR beta chain derives from a study of T-cell memory formation after mild COVID-19. Study background: The TCR clusters were mostly specific to one donor. Points from the study as a whole: Clones contracting across day 15 to 85 had a balanced CD4/CD8 profile; later expanding clones leaned CD4+.

Employing constant-segment primers, 5'RACE generated TCR alpha and TCR beta cDNA libraries bearing sample barcodes and UMIs. TCRdb processed the 5' RACE reads anew with MiXCR; each CDR3 protein has one entry. The sample records tens of thousands of distinct CDR3 sequences, roughly 9% being singletons. Remarks on this clonotype: The antigen is undetermined.

This clonotype was obtained from an adult woman who had mild COVID-19 (a few samples of this study predate the infection). Cell type and time point are not known. The sequencing input was PBMCs or a T cell subset sorted from them (not recorded which).

The CDR3 here is CASSMNSDTQYF. CDR3 coding DNA: TGTGCCAGCAGTATGAATTCAGATACGCAGTATTTT. V is TRBV12-3 or TRBV12-4 and J is TRBJ2-3; D remains unclear. This CDR3 has 12 residues. Trimming removed 5 bases at V and 4 bases at J, with 7 bases between.